This T cell receptor beta chain was identified during a study of long-term antiretroviral therapy in people with HIV. This CDR3 is 15 amino acids long. The run of the v3.0 immunoSEQ assay was at survey level. Produced via immunoSEQ multiplex PCR; TCRdb's table is partial and in-frame only. Among some 30,000 clones, about 94% were seen once, and the ten largest hold 2.5% to 3.5%. The sequence derives from a man aged 50 to 59 with HIV. V and J are TRBV21-1 and TRBJ2-7; the table assigns TRBD1, which was not confirmed against the DNA. TRBV21-1 is classified as a pseudogene. The sample was unsorted PBMCs, taken around 7.4 years after starting antiretroviral therapy. CDR3 DNA sequence: TGTGCCAGCAGCAGCAGCCGGGACACCTCCCACGAGCAGTACTTC. Translation gives CASSSSRDTSHEQYF.